The rows below give T cell receptor beta chains drawn from one sample of a study of blood T cell repertoires in COVID-19. Assay: immunoSEQ multiplex PCR; the TCRdb copy retains only in-frame clones and omits some. This repertoire shows around 35,000 clones, around 85% found once; its top ten account for roughly 7%. The sequenced material came from peripheral blood. These receptors all come from a human donor in a cohort sampled during active COVID-19. The CDR3 runs from the conserved cysteine through the conserved F or W. Fields, in order: V gene, CDR3 protein.

TRBV11-2,CASSFQGHLAKNIQYF
TRBV10-2,CASSSRGEQFF
TRBV11-2,CASSPRGSNTGELFF
TRBV18,CASSLRESRAGETQYF
TRBV30,CAWSVGTASNQPQHF
TRBV4-1,CASSQDSSTENEKLFF
TRBV29-1,CSVEGNGLAGRQYF
TRBV6-6,CASSQGGSSYNEQFF
TRBV28,CASSLGTGGSGYTF
TRBV4-2,CASSQDYPGTSYEQYF
TRBV27,CASSLGSGYGYTF
TRBV7-6,CASSLEPPRGARNSPLHF
TRBV6-5,CASSYSSGASYEQYF
TRBV20-1,CSASPAGRTDTQYF
TRBV20-1,CSASSSLDTQYF
TRBV5-5,CASSPFASGEKLFF
TRBV13,CASSTTRGGGPGTQYF
TRBV6-6,CASKFRDQPQHF
TRBV28,CASTLAGVYNEQFF
TRBV28,CASSSLGGSRTDTQYF
TRBV2,CATGGQLNTGELFF
TRBV11-3,CASSPARNSGANVLTF
TRBV6-2/TRBV6-3,CASSYLSGSYNEQFF
TRBV9,CASSATGGREQYF
TRBV4-1,CASGTGATNEKLFF
TRBV15,CATSRDRRMNTEAFF
TRBV7-7,CASSLAGTGQETQYF
TRBV7-3,CASSQTGNHNEKLFF
TRBV3-1/TRBV3-2,CASSKKGAGTGAGETQYF
TRBV4-1,CASSQPFGEQFF
TRBV6-2/TRBV6-3,CASSYRDSSYSNQPQHF
TRBV5-5,CASSLASGRKYEQYF
TRBV24-1,CATSDLESRGIGELFF
TRBV5-6,CASSFGTGSYEQYF
TRBV29-1,CSVDGQGDLSSYNEQFF
TRBV6-6,CASSYGTGNYGYTF
TRBV6-5,CASSYRRGVYNEQFF
TRBV18,CASSTGGETYNEQFF
TRBV7-3,CASSLTGTGTYEQYF
TRBV6-5,CASSYSPTGTLNGYTF
TRBV7-2,CASSLRSQGVNTEAFF
TRBV29-1,CSVGQGASDQPQHF
TRBV24-1,CATSEKGLAGGSIAGELFF
TRBV5-6,CASSLSGSPLHF
TRBV18,CASSPMASGTGDGYTF
TRBV29-1,CSVGVGLTYEQYF
TRBV7-2,CASSPRDFANTEAFF
TRBV7-2,CASSLRQGVANYGYTF
TRBV18,CASSPSGLSTGNEQFF
TRBV28,CASGTDQETQYF
TRBV4-1,CASSQDNLTSLTDTQYF
TRBV6-1,CASSERGQGPYEQYF
TRBV15,CATSRGRQGIQPQHF
TRBV5-1,CASSFQGAIDTQYF
TRBV3-1/TRBV3-2,CASSQGPTGVHEQYF
TRBV6-2/TRBV6-3,CASSYPPLAGGPDTGELFF
TRBV10-1,CASSDPGTSNTDTQYF
TRBV5-1,CASSQASGQETQYF
TRBV12-3/TRBV12-4,CASSFGVTEAFF